The 30 T cell receptor beta chains given below trace back to one sample, sequenced in a study of blood T cell repertoires in COVID-19. Produced via immunoSEQ multiplex PCR; TCRdb's table is partial and in-frame only. The sample lists tens of thousands of clones; 80% to 95% were seen once. The sample consisted of peripheral blood. These receptors all stem from a human donor with active COVID-19. The donor label of this sample is uncertain.

The rearrangement joins TRBV3-1 (or the pseudogene TRBV3-2) to TRBJ2-5, with D hard to call. CDR3 length equals 16 residues. With 1 base removed from V and 5 bases from J, the gap between germline ends came to 17 bases. CDR1 LGHDT and CDR2 YNNKEL come from the germline V gene (reference sequence). The CDR3 nucleotides read TGTGCCAGCAGCCAAGGAGCAACGCGGTTCGGTGAGACCCAGTACTTC. Its translation is CASSQGATRFGETQYF.

The rearrangement uses TRBV28 and TRBJ2-1; 14 bases are a match to TRBD2. Germline lookup yields CDR1 MDHEN and CDR2 SYDVKM. This CDR3 is 17 amino acids long. V was pared by 2 bases and J by 10 bases, with 10 bases of the junction left unmatched. The CDR3 spells CASSLPGLAGVKGEQFF. CDR3 DNA: TGTGCCAGCAGTTTACCGGGACTAGCGGGGGTAAAGGGAGAGCAGTTCTTC.

The genes are TRBV6-8 and TRBJ1-2; perhaps TRBD1 as D (6 bases). V gave up 7 bases and J gave up 5 bases, with 20 bases separating them. The CDR3 totals 15 residues. Germline V gene sequence: CDR1 MNHGY, CDR2 SAAAGT. The CDR3 protein is CASIRGKTGGYGYTF. DNA for the CDR3: TGTGCCAGCATCAGGGGCAAGACAGGCGGGTATGGCTACACCTTC.

V usage is TRBV2 and J usage is TRBJ2-5; 11 bases match TRBD2. Trimming cost V 11 bases and J 2 bases; bases outside gene matches: 4. The germline V gene has CDR1 SNHLY and CDR2 FYNNEI. There are 13 residues in the CDR3. The CDR3 bases are TGTGCCGGGGTAGCGGGGGGGCAAGAGACCCAGTACTTC. This encodes CAGVAGGQETQYF.

The rearrangement uses TRBV6-2 or TRBV6-3 and TRBJ1-1, with D unclear. Between the trimmed V and J ends, which lost 6 bases and 1 base, there was a span of 18 bases. The length of the CDR3 is 16 residues. Germline values: CDR1 MNHEY, CDR2 SVGEGT. CDR3 DNA: TGTGCCAGCAGCTTCGGCTCGAGCGAAGGGAACACTGAAGCTTTCTTT. Translation: CASSFGSSEGNTEAFF.

The V call is TRBV9, the J call TRBJ1-4, with D possibly being TRBD1 (5 bases). Trimming took off 0 bases at V and 6 bases at J, with 15 bases between the two ends. This CDR3 is built from 16 residues. The germline CDR1 and CDR2 sequences are SGDLS and YYNGEE. CDR3 in DNA: TGTGCCAGCAGCGTAGAAGGGGCGGGAATTTATGAAAAACTGTTTTTT. It codes for CASSVEGAGIYEKLFF.

The V call is TRBV2, the J call TRBJ2-6, with TRBD1 matching 11 bases. With V trimmed by 7 bases and J by 2 bases, 4 bases remained unmatched. The germline V gene encodes CDR1 SNHLY and CDR2 FYNNEI. This CDR3 region has 16 residues. The chain's CDR3 is CASKDRGLAGANVLTF. CDR3 nucleotides: TGTGCCAGCAAGGACAGGGGGCTTGCTGGGGCCAACGTCCTGACTTTC.

The chain uses TRBV4-1 and TRBJ2-7; TRBD1 might be the D (7 bases). The germline CDR1 and CDR2 sequences are MGHRA and YSYEKL. The germline V and J ends were trimmed by 0 bases and 6 bases, with 15 bases remaining between them. The CDR3 sequence is 15 residues long. As DNA, the CDR3 is TGCGCCAGCAGCCAAGATGGAGGGGGCGCCGGCGAGCAGTACTTC. Its protein is CASSQDGGGAGEQYF.

V is TRBV27 and J is TRBJ2-3; D gene ambiguous. Germline CDR1 MNHEY, CDR2 SMNVEV (reference sequence). Trimming shortened V by 3 bases and J by 0 bases, and 13 bases separated the two germline ends. The CDR3 loop spans 16 amino acids. Written as DNA, the CDR3 is TGTGCCAGCAGTTTGCTTCGGGTTTCTAGCACAGATACGCAGTATTTT. Protein product: CASSLLRVSSTDTQYF.

V gene TRBV3-1 (or the pseudogene TRBV3-2) combines with J gene TRBJ2-5; 8 nucleotides align to TRBD1. The CDR3 extends over 15 amino acids. V shed 1 base, J shed 4 bases, and the junction held 5 bases outside the gene matches. CDR1 and CDR2 (germline): LGHDT, YNNKEL (reference sequence). CDR3 residues: CASSQVDRGRETQYF. CDR3 DNA sequence: TGTGCCAGCAGCCAAGTTGACAGGGGCAGAGAGACCCAGTACTTC.

This chain uses TRBV19 with TRBJ2-5, with 7 bases identical to TRBD1. This CDR3 comprises 13 residues. Germline CDR1 reads LNHDA; CDR2 reads SQIVND (reference sequence). Trimming removed 5 bases from V and 5 bases from J; junction bases left unmatched: 5. The CDR3 reads CASSPTGEETQYF. The DNA for the CDR3 is TGTGCCAGTAGTCCTACAGGGGAGGAGACCCAGTACTTC.

Comments on this clone: A read error may account for a junction end that differs from germline. V gene TRBV7-7 combines with J gene TRBJ2-7; 8 bases line up with TRBD1. This CDR3 has 13 amino acids. CDR1 and CDR2 from the germline V gene are SSHAT and FNYEAQ (reference sequence). The CDR3 protein is CASSQDREYEQYF. Here the CDR3 DNA reads TGTGCTAGCAGCCAGGACAGGGAGTACGAGCAGTACTTC. Full variable domain (rest looked up from reference TRBV7-7 and TRBJ2-7): GAGVSQSPRYKVTKRGQDVTLRCDPISSHATLYWYQQALGQGPEFLTYFNYEAQPDKSGLPSDRFSAERPEGSISTLTIQRTEQRDSAMYRCASSQDREYEQYFGPGTRLTVT.

The J gene is TRBJ2-7, the V gene TRBV4-2; 9 bases fit TRBD2. Germline V gene sequence: CDR1 LGHNA, CDR2 YNFKEQ. Trimming at V came to 7 bases and at J to 2 bases, leaving 9 bases not matched to a gene. The CDR3 has 15 residues. CDR3 residues: CASNHGRGGPYEQYF. DNA for the CDR3: TGTGCCAGCAACCATGGGCGGGGGGGCCCCTACGAGCAGTACTTC.

The CDR3 reads CASGPDGQGRYNEQFF. CDR3 coding DNA: TGTGCTAGTGGTCCGGATGGACAGGGGCGATACAATGAGCAGTTCTTC. The chain uses TRBV12-5 and TRBJ2-1, with 9 bases lining up with TRBD1. V lost 5 bases and J lost 4; bases outside the gene matches: 9. The CDR3 totals 16 residues. CDR1 and CDR2 (germline): LGHNT, FRNRAP.

The chain employs TRBV7-8 and TRBJ1-1; tentative D call: TRBD1 (6 bases). The V gene's germline CDR1 is SGHVS and CDR2 FQNEAQ. V lost 5 bases to trimming and J lost 0 bases, with 28 bases between them. The CDR3 totals 20 residues. The CDR3: CASSPDQQGGAAGMNTEAFF. DNA of the CDR3: TGTGCCAGCAGCCCCGATCAACAGGGAGGGGCAGCGGGAATGAACACTGAAGCTTTCTTT.

This sequence joins TRBV2 and TRBJ2-1; tentative D call: TRBD1 (5 bases). The CDR3 consists of 12 residues. Trimming pared 5 bases from V and 9 bases from J, leaving 11 bases between. CDR1 is SNHLY, CDR2 FYNNEI, per germline. The CDR3 DNA reads as TGTGCCAGCAGTCCCCATCAGGGTGAGCAGTTCTTC. Amino acids: CASSPHQGEQFF. The variable domain in full, completed from reference TRBV2 and TRBJ2-1, reads EPEVTQTPSHQVTQMGQEVILRCVPISNHLYFYWYRQILGQKVEFLVSFYNNEISEKSEIFDDQFSVERPDGSNFTLKIRSTKLEDSAMYFCASSPHQGEQFFGPGTRLTVL.

The rearrangement links TRBV7-3 to TRBJ2-1; 9 bases are a match to TRBD2. The CDR3 extends over 13 amino acids. Losses at the gene ends were 5 bases for V and 7 bases for J; bases not matched to a gene: 3. Germline lookup yields CDR1 SGHTA and CDR2 FQGTGA. The CDR3 DNA reads as TGTGCCAGCAGCAGCGGGGGGTGGAATGAGCAGTTCTTC. Protein product: CASSSGGWNEQFF.

Only a few counts were recorded for this clone. This chain links TRBV3-1 (or the pseudogene TRBV3-2) with TRBJ1-3; D possibly corresponds to TRBD1 (5 bases). The germline V gene encodes CDR1 LGHDT and CDR2 YNNKEL (reference sequence). The length of the CDR3 is 17 residues. V was trimmed by 1 base and J by 2 bases, leaving 15 bases between them. Here the CDR3 DNA reads TGTGCCAGCAGCCAAGCGTCAGGGCAGTTGGCTGGAAACACCATATATTTT. Translated, it gives CASSQASGQLAGNTIYF.

This clone occurred once. The rearrangement joins TRBV28 to TRBJ1-1, with D possibly matching TRBD1 (6 bases). V was shortened by 5 bases and J by 4 bases, with 26 bases between the two germline ends. The germline V gene encodes CDR1 MDHEN and CDR2 SYDVKM. This CDR3 contains 18 residues. The CDR3, as DNA: TGTGCCAGCAGTGACCTTGTGGGCATAACACAGGGTGGCACTGAAGCTTTCTTT. It translates to CASSDLVGITQGGTEAFF.

Worth noting for this clone: Germline and junction disagree at one end, which may indicate a read error. Other DNA sequences within the sample encode an identical CDR3. The chain uses TRBV4-1 and TRBJ2-2, with D maybe TRBD2 (5 bases). This CDR3 region has 15 residues. Germline V gene data show CDR1 as MGHRA and CDR2 as YSYEKL. Written as DNA, the CDR3 is TGCGCCAGTAGCCTGTGGCGGGTAAACACCGGGGAGCTGTTTTTT. Protein product: CASSLWRVNTGELFF.

V and J are TRBV2 and TRBJ1-1, with D hard to call. With 6 bases removed from V and 1 base from J, the gap between germline ends came to 6 bases. CDR1 and CDR2 (germline): SNHLY, FYNNEI. This CDR3 has 12 residues. The CDR3 region is CASRTGNTEAFF. The DNA for the CDR3 is TGTGCCAGCAGGACGGGGAACACTGAAGCTTTCTTT.

A remark on this clone: The sample holds other DNA sequences that translate to the same CDR3. The chain uses TRBV4-1 and TRBJ2-1, with 13 bases that match TRBD2. Germline V CDR1 and CDR2: MGHRA, YSYEKL. V lost 2 bases and J lost 4; bases outside the gene matches: 5. This CDR3 contains 17 residues. The CDR3 coding sequence is TGCGCCAGCAGCCAACGACTAGCGGGGGGCCCTTACAATGAGCAGTTCTTC. It encodes CASSQRLAGGPYNEQFF.

This chain uses TRBV7-2 with TRBJ2-7; 10 bases agree with TRBD1. Losses at the gene ends were 4 bases for V and 3 bases for J; bases not matched to a gene: 9. CDR1 is SGHTA, CDR2 FQGNSA, per germline. The CDR3 loop spans 16 amino acids. For the CDR3, the DNA is TGTGCCAGCAGCTCCGTTCGGACAGGGGGAGACTACGAGCAGTACTTC. Translating gives CASSSVRTGGDYEQYF. Looking up the rest from reference TRBV7-2 and TRBJ2-7 gives the full variable domain: GAGVSQSPSNKVTEKGKDVELRCDPISGHTALYWYRQSLGQGLEFLIYFQGNSAPDKSGLPSDRFSAERTGGSVSTLTIQRTQQEDSAVYLCASSSVRTGGDYEQYFGPGTRLTVT.

A single count supports this clone. The chain employs TRBV7-9 and TRBJ1-2; a possible D gene is TRBD1 (5 bases). The V gene's germline CDR1 is SEHNR and CDR2 FQNEAQ (reference sequence). CDR3 length equals 14 residues. The germline V and J ends were trimmed by 1 base and 8 bases, with 14 bases remaining between them. CDR3 bases: TGTGCCAGCAGCTTAGTATCATCGGGGGGAGGCTACACCTTC. Translation gives CASSLVSSGGGYTF.

The V call is TRBV6-1, the J call TRBJ2-7; weak D call: TRBD1 (6 bases). The V gene's germline CDR1 is MNHNS and CDR2 SASEGT. This CDR3 has 15 residues. The ends were cut back, 0 bases at V and 3 bases at J, with 12 bases in the middle. CDR3 in DNA: TGTGCCAGCAGTGAAGCGGAGTACAGGGACTACGAGCAGTACTTC. It translates to CASSEAEYRDYEQYF.

The genes are TRBV11-2 and TRBJ2-7; D gene unclear. The germline V gene encodes CDR1 SGHAT and CDR2 FQNNGV. With 2 bases removed from V and 11 bases from J, the gap between germline ends came to 13 bases. The CDR3 extends over 12 amino acids. CDR3: CASSLKTGLEYF. CDR3 sequence (DNA): TGTGCCAGCAGCTTAAAGACCGGGTTGGAGTACTTC. The full variable domain, with the rest looked up from reference TRBV11-2 and TRBJ2-7, is EAGVAQSPRYKIIEKRQSVAFWCNPISGHATLYWYQQILGQGPKLLIQFQNNGVVDDSQLPKDRFSAERLKGVDSTLKIQPAKLEDSAVYLCASSLKTGLEYFGPGTRLTVT.

This clone occurred once. The chain uses TRBV5-1 and TRBJ2-5; the D is unclear. The CDR3 contains 14 residues. Germline CDR1 SGHRS, CDR2 YFSETQ. V was cut by 2 bases and J by 5 bases, with 13 bases left in between. The CDR3 sequence is CASSLESLVETQYF. CDR3 coding DNA: TGCGCCAGCAGCTTAGAAAGCCTAGTTGAGACCCAGTACTTC.

This rearrangement joins TRBV10-3 to TRBJ2-1; TRBD2 agrees at 11 bases. This CDR3 contains 17 residues. V lost 0 bases, J lost 7 bases, and 8 bases stayed unmatched. Germline V CDR1 and CDR2: ENHRY, SYGVKD. CDR3 sequence (DNA): TGTGCCATCAGTGAGTCGAGTAGCGGGGGGGCGGGAAATGAGCAGTTCTTC. Translating gives CAISESSSGGAGNEQFF.

The chain has TRBV7-2 and TRBJ1-3; D gene uncertain. CDR3 length: 13 residues. V lost 5 bases, J lost 5 bases, and 10 bases lay in between. Germline V gene sequence: CDR1 SGHTA, CDR2 FQGNSA. In nucleotides, the CDR3 is TGTGCCAGCAGCCCGGAGGTCAGAAACACCATATATTTT. It codes for CASSPEVRNTIYF.

Only a few counts were recorded for this clone. The chain combines TRBV3-1 (or the pseudogene TRBV3-2) with TRBJ2-4, with TRBD2 matching 11 bases. V shed 4 bases, J shed 0 bases, and the junction held 11 bases outside the gene matches. Looked up from germline, CDR1 is LGHDT and CDR2 is YNNKEL (reference sequence). The CDR3 runs to 19 residues. The CDR3 spells CASSPRLTSGGEAKNIQYF. The CDR3 nucleotides are TGTGCCAGCAGCCCCAGGTTAACTAGCGGGGGAGAAGCCAAAAACATTCAGTACTTC.